These T cell receptor beta chains were read from a single sample in a study of blood T cell repertoires in COVID-19. Measured with immunoSEQ multiplex PCR; TCRdb has only the in-frame clones, and not every one. The profile shows approximately 61,000 clones, approximately 83% of them singletons. Source material: peripheral blood. These receptors all stem from a human donor in a cohort sampled during active COVID-19. Each CDR3 is given with its conserved first and last residue. Each record gives: D gene, V gene, clone size, J gene, CDR3 protein, CDR3 DNA. A D gene is named only where the DNA matches it firmly. Clone size, where shown, is once, few, many, or a class for clones that have expanded.

d_call: .
v_call: TRBV28
clone_size: .
j_call: TRBJ1-3
cdr3_aa: CASSLQVINTIYF
cdr3_nt: TGTGCCAGCAGTTTGCAGGTTATAAACACCATATATTTT

d_call: .
v_call: TRBV6-2/TRBV6-3
clone_size: .
j_call: TRBJ2-7
cdr3_aa: CASSYEGLYEQYF
cdr3_nt: TGTGCCAGCAGTTACGAGGGTTTGTACGAGCAGTACTTC

d_call: TRBD1
v_call: TRBV5-1
clone_size: .
j_call: TRBJ2-7
cdr3_aa: CASSLVTGGPSYHEQYF
cdr3_nt: TGCGCCAGCAGCTTGGTGACAGGGGGCCCGAGTTACCACGAGCAGTACTTC

d_call: .
v_call: TRBV7-2
clone_size: .
j_call: TRBJ2-1
cdr3_aa: CASSPPGGGEFF
cdr3_nt: TGTGCCAGCAGCCCCCCCGGAGGGGGGGAGTTCTTC

d_call: TRBD2
v_call: TRBV11-3
clone_size: once
j_call: TRBJ2-7
cdr3_aa: CASRNRDYPAYEQYF
cdr3_nt: TGTGCCAGCAGGAACCGGGACTACCCAGCCTACGAGCAGTACTTC

d_call: TRBD1
v_call: TRBV10-2
clone_size: .
j_call: TRBJ2-7
cdr3_aa: CASKTGTATYEQYF
cdr3_nt: TGCGCCAGCAAAACCGGGACAGCTACCTACGAGCAGTACTTC

d_call: .
v_call: TRBV7-9
clone_size: .
j_call: TRBJ1-1
cdr3_aa: CASSLPRDTEAFF
cdr3_nt: TGTGCCAGCAGCTTACCCAGGGACACTGAAGCTTTCTTT

d_call: .
v_call: TRBV28
clone_size: once
j_call: TRBJ2-4
cdr3_aa: CASSQAEYIQYF
cdr3_nt: TGTGCCAGCAGTCAGGCCGAGTACATTCAGTACTTC

d_call: .
v_call: TRBV18
clone_size: .
j_call: TRBJ1-4
cdr3_aa: CASSPGGAGLFF
cdr3_nt: TGTGCCAGCTCACCGGGCGGTGCGGGACTGTTTTTT

d_call: TRBD1
v_call: TRBV28
clone_size: .
j_call: TRBJ1-2
cdr3_aa: CASSLPRDRGRGGYTF
cdr3_nt: TGTGCCAGCAGTTTGCCGAGGGACAGGGGGCGGGGGGGCTACACCTTC

d_call: TRBD2
v_call: TRBV7-2
clone_size: .
j_call: TRBJ2-1
cdr3_aa: CASSLARLAGDEQFF
cdr3_nt: TGTGCCAGCAGCTTAGCTAGGCTAGCGGGAGATGAGCAGTTCTTC

d_call: .
v_call: TRBV19
clone_size: .
j_call: TRBJ2-5
cdr3_aa: CASSTRLQETQYF
cdr3_nt: TGTGCCAGTAGTACCCGACTCCAAGAGACCCAGTACTTC

d_call: .
v_call: TRBV7-6
clone_size: medium-sized
j_call: TRBJ1-2
cdr3_aa: CASSLSVTGHGYTF
cdr3_nt: TGTGCCAGCAGCCTTAGCGTAACAGGGCATGGCTACACCTTC

d_call: .
v_call: TRBV14
clone_size: .
j_call: TRBJ1-6
cdr3_aa: CASSHSRLDSYYNSPLHF
cdr3_nt: TGTGCCAGCAGCCACTCTCGTCTGGACAGTTACTATAATTCACCCCTCCACTTT

d_call: TRBD1
v_call: TRBV11-2
clone_size: .
j_call: TRBJ2-7
cdr3_aa: CASSSPGQGGKEQYF
cdr3_nt: TGTGCCAGCAGCTCCCCGGGACAGGGAGGAAAGGAGCAGTACTTC

d_call: .
v_call: TRBV9
clone_size: .
j_call: TRBJ2-7
cdr3_aa: CASSYGQSSSYEQYF
cdr3_nt: TGTGCCAGCAGTTACGGACAGTCGAGCTCCTACGAGCAGTACTTC

d_call: TRBD1
v_call: TRBV11-2
clone_size: .
j_call: TRBJ2-3
cdr3_aa: CASRSDRDKADTQYF
cdr3_nt: TGTGCCAGCAGGTCAGACAGGGACAAAGCAGATACGCAGTATTTT

d_call: .
v_call: TRBV25-1
clone_size: .
j_call: TRBJ1-1
cdr3_aa: CASSEPDRLQAFF
cdr3_nt: TGTGCCAGCAGTGAACCTGACAGGTTGCAGGCTTTCTTT

d_call: .
v_call: TRBV7-8
clone_size: .
j_call: TRBJ2-7
cdr3_aa: CASSFGDSGEQYF
cdr3_nt: TGTGCCAGCAGCTTCGGGGACTCCGGCGAGCAGTACTTC

d_call: .
v_call: TRBV5-1
clone_size: .
j_call: TRBJ1-1
cdr3_aa: CASSLQANTEAFF
cdr3_nt: TGCGCCAGCAGCTTACAGGCGAACACTGAAGCTTTCTTT

d_call: .
v_call: TRBV7-9
clone_size: .
j_call: TRBJ1-4
cdr3_aa: CASALRGSNEKLFF
cdr3_nt: TGTGCCAGCGCGCTCAGGGGTTCTAATGAAAAACTGTTTTTT

d_call: TRBD1
v_call: TRBV5-1
clone_size: .
j_call: TRBJ2-1
cdr3_aa: CASGTGRGGWEQFF
cdr3_nt: TGCGCCAGCGGGACAGGGAGGGGGGGCTGGGAGCAGTTCTTC

d_call: .
v_call: TRBV18
clone_size: once
j_call: TRBJ1-1
cdr3_aa: CASSPPQMPGAFF
cdr3_nt: TGTGCCAGCTCACCACCACAAATGCCGGGGGCTTTCTTT

d_call: .
v_call: TRBV29-1
clone_size: .
j_call: TRBJ2-3
cdr3_aa: CSVAFLQGGTDTQYF
cdr3_nt: TGCAGCGTTGCGTTTCTGCAGGGAGGAACAGATACGCAGTATTTT

d_call: .
v_call: TRBV6-2/TRBV6-3
clone_size: .
j_call: TRBJ1-5
cdr3_aa: CASSFPYQPQHF
cdr3_nt: TGTGCCAGCAGTTTCCCATATCAGCCCCAGCATTTT

d_call: .
v_call: TRBV28
clone_size: .
j_call: TRBJ1-2
cdr3_aa: CASSFPPGKDYGYTF
cdr3_nt: TGTGCCAGCAGTTTCCCCCCGGGGAAAGACTATGGCTACACCTTC

d_call: .
v_call: TRBV5-5
clone_size: .
j_call: TRBJ2-5
cdr3_aa: CASSLGISQETQYF
cdr3_nt: TGTGCCAGCAGCTTGGGTATCTCCCAAGAGACCCAGTACTTC

d_call: TRBD1
v_call: TRBV5-1
clone_size: .
j_call: TRBJ1-1
cdr3_aa: CASSRGTGAMNTEAFF
cdr3_nt: TGCGCCAGCAGCAGAGGGACAGGAGCCATGAACACTGAAGCTTTCTTT

d_call: .
v_call: TRBV27
clone_size: .
j_call: TRBJ2-7
cdr3_aa: CASSLSFVLAGGFYEQYF
cdr3_nt: TGTGCCAGCAGTTTAAGTTTTGTCCTGGCAGGGGGGTTCTACGAGCAGTACTTC

d_call: TRBD2
v_call: TRBV27
clone_size: .
j_call: TRBJ2-1
cdr3_aa: CASSLFGGGISYNEQFF
cdr3_nt: TGTGCCAGCAGTTTATTCGGGGGAGGGATCTCCTACAATGAGCAGTTCTTC

d_call: .
v_call: TRBV29-1
clone_size: .
j_call: TRBJ2-3
cdr3_aa: CSVEKQGRADTQYF
cdr3_nt: TGCAGCGTTGAAAAACAGGGTAGGGCAGATACGCAGTATTTT

d_call: .
v_call: TRBV5-1
clone_size: .
j_call: TRBJ1-2
cdr3_aa: CASSWDTNYGYTF
cdr3_nt: TGCGCCAGCAGCTGGGACACCAACTATGGCTACACCTTC

d_call: TRBD2
v_call: TRBV12-5
clone_size: .
j_call: TRBJ2-7
cdr3_aa: CASGLALGTSGEGKAYEQYF
cdr3_nt: TGTGCTAGTGGTTTGGCCCTCGGGACTAGCGGGGAGGGGAAAGCCTACGAGCAGTACTTC

d_call: .
v_call: TRBV10-2
clone_size: .
j_call: TRBJ2-3
cdr3_aa: CASYTKDTQYF
cdr3_nt: TGCGCCAGCTATACTAAGGATACGCAGTATTTT

d_call: TRBD2
v_call: TRBV30
clone_size: .
j_call: TRBJ2-1
cdr3_aa: CAWNRGGVNEQFF
cdr3_nt: TGTGCCTGGAACCGGGGGGGTGTCAATGAGCAGTTCTTC

d_call: TRBD1
v_call: TRBV5-1
clone_size: once
j_call: TRBJ2-1
cdr3_aa: CAIPGQGTCSYNEQFF
cdr3_nt: TGCGCCATCCCGGGACAGGGGACATGCTCCTACAATGAGCAGTTCTTC

d_call: TRBD1
v_call: TRBV6-2/TRBV6-3
clone_size: .
j_call: TRBJ1-1
cdr3_aa: CASSKMYRGQKGTEAFF
cdr3_nt: TGTGCCAGCAGTAAAATGTACAGGGGGCAGAAAGGCACTGAAGCTTTCTTT

d_call: TRBD2
v_call: TRBV2
clone_size: .
j_call: TRBJ2-3
cdr3_aa: CASLRERGSTDTQYF
cdr3_nt: TGTGCCAGCCTCAGGGAGCGGGGGAGCACAGATACGCAGTATTTT

d_call: .
v_call: TRBV18
clone_size: .
j_call: TRBJ2-7
cdr3_aa: CASSSLQAMNEQYF
cdr3_nt: TGTGCCAGCTCAAGTCTTCAGGCTATGAACGAGCAGTACTTC

d_call: .
v_call: TRBV27
clone_size: .
j_call: TRBJ2-5
cdr3_aa: CASSPYRQVQETQYF
cdr3_nt: TGTGCCAGCAGTCCTTACCGACAGGTACAAGAGACCCAGTACTTC

d_call: TRBD2
v_call: TRBV7-2
clone_size: once
j_call: TRBJ2-5
cdr3_aa: CASSLNSGRVVPETQYF
cdr3_nt: TGTGCCAGCAGCTTAAATAGCGGGAGGGTGGTTCCAGAGACCCAGTACTTC

d_call: TRBD2
v_call: TRBV19
clone_size: few
j_call: TRBJ2-1
cdr3_aa: CASSIDPGLAGVYNEQFF
cdr3_nt: TGTGCCAGTAGTATAGATCCCGGACTAGCGGGAGTGTACAATGAGCAGTTCTTC

d_call: TRBD2
v_call: TRBV7-8
clone_size: .
j_call: TRBJ2-1
cdr3_aa: CASSLGTSGRDYYNEQFF
cdr3_nt: TGTGCCAGCAGCTTAGGGACTAGCGGGAGGGATTATTACAATGAGCAGTTCTTC

d_call: .
v_call: TRBV10-3
clone_size: .
j_call: TRBJ2-1
cdr3_aa: CAIREPLATQFF
cdr3_nt: TGTGCCATCCGGGAGCCTTTAGCGACCCAGTTCTTC

d_call: TRBD2
v_call: TRBV7-2
clone_size: .
j_call: TRBJ2-1
cdr3_aa: CASILIAGGNNEQFF
cdr3_nt: TGTGCCAGCATCTTAATAGCGGGAGGGAACAATGAGCAGTTCTTC

d_call: TRBD2
v_call: TRBV7-3
clone_size: .
j_call: TRBJ2-5
cdr3_aa: CASSLTSAGVETQYF
cdr3_nt: TGTGCCAGCAGCTTAACCTCAGCGGGAGTAGAGACCCAGTACTTC

d_call: .
v_call: TRBV12-3/TRBV12-4
clone_size: .
j_call: TRBJ2-7
cdr3_aa: CASTPTNTYEQYF
cdr3_nt: TGTGCCAGCACCCCGACTAATACCTACGAGCAGTACTTC

d_call: .
v_call: TRBV3-1/TRBV3-2
clone_size: few
j_call: TRBJ1-6
cdr3_aa: CASSQSREYNSPLHF
cdr3_nt: TGTGCCAGCAGCCAATCCAGGGAATACAATTCACCCCTCCACTTT

d_call: .
v_call: TRBV11-2
clone_size: .
j_call: TRBJ1-2
cdr3_aa: CASSLFPIGGERGYGYTF
cdr3_nt: TGTGCCAGCAGCTTATTTCCGATCGGGGGGGAGCGAGGCTATGGCTACACCTTC